The clone carrying this T cell receptor beta chain has more than one count but fewer than ten. The antigen is undetermined. Each donor gave approximately 9.5 milliliters of peripheral blood. Together with a sample-barcoded 5' primer, a J-beta primer mix was included in a second PCR lasting about 7 to 12 cycles. Carrying 12 random nucleotides, a template-switch adaptor labeled each individual cDNA molecule. TCRdb analysed the 5' RACE reads with MiXCR anew, one entry per CDR3 protein. The sample holds about 510,000 distinct CDR3 sequences, about 29% seen once. Trimming removed 4 bases from V and 7 bases from J, with 13 bases in between. The CDR3 contains 14 residues. The data were taken from a study of blood T cells in healthy people across ages. Findings and limits, study-wide: Any changes in expanded clonotypes were possibly confounded, as donor CMV status remained unknown.

These data were likewise used in another study, on T cells of mothers and their children.

The specimen was blood. The receptor was derived from a boy aged 2-15 years in good health. The genes are TRBV12-3 or TRBV12-4 and TRBJ2-2, with D perhaps TRBD2 (6 bases). CDR3 protein: CASSYGGWDGELFF. CDR3 sequence (DNA): TGTGCCAGCAGTTACGGGGGATGGGACGGGGAGCTGTTTTTT.